This T cell receptor beta chain came from a study of Ad26.COV2.S vaccination and SARS-CoV-2 variants. About the research overall: The donor participated in the COV1001 trial, in its Ad26.COV2.S arm. Ad26.COV2.S, an intramuscular injection, was given once or twice 56 days apart.

Broader study findings: CD8+ and CD4+ T cells specific for spike reportedly responded with substantial breadth after vaccination.

Specified treatment: around 19 received Ad26.COV2.S at low or high dose, single or two shots; about 5 received placebo; per-sample allocation not given. The study sampled participants on day 63 after the first vaccine or placebo injection. As its vector, the vaccine had Ad26, which expressed Wuhan-strain SARS-CoV-2 spike. Of note for this clone: The antigen is not known.

Losses at the gene ends were 7 bases for V and 10 bases for J; bases not matched to a gene: 8. This CDR3 contains 14 residues. Germline V gene sequence: CDR1 LNHDA, CDR2 SQIVND (reference sequence). Sequencing used immunoSEQ multiplex PCR; TCRdb keeps in-frame clones, though not all of them. The sample shows roughly 680,000 clones, about 89% of them seen only once. The source material was peripheral blood, sampled in a trial of Ad26.COV2.S vaccine versus placebo. The chain has TRBV19 and TRBJ1-6; TRBD1 matches at 9 bases. The sequence derives from a person between 18 and 65 years old who received the Ad26.COV2.S COVID-19 vaccine or a placebo. The CDR3 DNA reads TGTGCCAGTAAGACAGGGGGAATCAACTCACCCCTCCACTTT. Translating it yields CASKTGGINSPLHF.